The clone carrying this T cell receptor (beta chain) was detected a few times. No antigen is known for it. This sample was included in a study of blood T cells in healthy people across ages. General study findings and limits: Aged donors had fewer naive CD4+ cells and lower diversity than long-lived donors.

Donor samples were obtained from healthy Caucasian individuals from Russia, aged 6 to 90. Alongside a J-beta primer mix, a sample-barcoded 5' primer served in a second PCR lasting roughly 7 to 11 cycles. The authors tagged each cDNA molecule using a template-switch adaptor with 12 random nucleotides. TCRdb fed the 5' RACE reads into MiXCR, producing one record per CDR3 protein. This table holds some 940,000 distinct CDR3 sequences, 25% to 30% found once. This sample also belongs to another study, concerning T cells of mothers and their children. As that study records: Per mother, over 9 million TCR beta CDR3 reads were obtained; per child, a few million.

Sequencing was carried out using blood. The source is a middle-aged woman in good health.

The CDR3 protein is CASSQYRVSAAGALTDTQYF. For the CDR3, the DNA is TGTGCCAGCAGCCAATATAGGGTCAGTGCGGCGGGGGCCCTCACAGATACGCAGTATTTT. V is TRBV4-2 and J is TRBJ2-3; the D gene is possibly TRBD2 (7 bases). Deletions cut 2 bases from V and 2 bases from J, with 26 bases between. The CDR3 is 20 amino acids. Germline CDR1 is LGHNA and CDR2 is YNFKEQ.